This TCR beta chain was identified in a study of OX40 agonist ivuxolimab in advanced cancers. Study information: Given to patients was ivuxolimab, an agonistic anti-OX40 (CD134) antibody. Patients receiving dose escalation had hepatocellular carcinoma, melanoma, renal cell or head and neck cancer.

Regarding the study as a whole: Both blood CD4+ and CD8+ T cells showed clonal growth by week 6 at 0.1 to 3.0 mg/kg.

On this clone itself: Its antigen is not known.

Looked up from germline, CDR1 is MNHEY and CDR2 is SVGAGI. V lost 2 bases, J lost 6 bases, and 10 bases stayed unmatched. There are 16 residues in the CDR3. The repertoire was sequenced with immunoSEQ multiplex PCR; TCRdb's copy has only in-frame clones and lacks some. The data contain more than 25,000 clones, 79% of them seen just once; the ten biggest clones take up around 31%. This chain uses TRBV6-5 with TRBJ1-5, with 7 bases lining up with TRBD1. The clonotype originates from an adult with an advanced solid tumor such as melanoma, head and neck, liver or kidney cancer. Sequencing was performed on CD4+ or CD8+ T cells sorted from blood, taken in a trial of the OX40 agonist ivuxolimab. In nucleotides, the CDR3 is TGTGCCAGCAGTTACCGTCACGACAGGGACGGTCAGCCCCAGCATTTT. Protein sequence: CASSYRHDRDGQPQHF.